These T cell receptor beta chains were read from a single sample in a study of blood T cell repertoires in COVID-19. The method was immunoSEQ multiplex PCR; TCRdb's version includes in-frame clones alone and lacks a portion of them. The repertoire has fewer than 250,000 clones, approximately 82% of them found once; the top ten carry approximately 2.6%. The sequenced sample was peripheral blood. The receptors shown here come from a woman in her seventies with active or convalescent COVID-19. CDR3s include the opening cysteine and the closing phenylalanine or tryptophan. A D gene is named only where the DNA matches it firmly. Clone size is not always given. Where it is, it says once, few, many or a class for expanded clones.

v_gene: TRBV14; d_gene: TRBD1; j_gene: TRBJ1-2; abundance: -; CDR3aa: CASSPDRVYGYTF; CDR3nt: TGTGCCAGCAGCCCTGACAGGGTCTATGGCTACACCTTC
v_gene: TRBV5-1; d_gene: TRBD1; j_gene: TRBJ2-1; abundance: -; CDR3aa: CASSSGQGYEQFF; CDR3nt: TGCGCCAGCAGCTCGGGACAGGGGTATGAGCAGTTCTTC
v_gene: TRBV7-2; d_gene: -; j_gene: TRBJ2-7; abundance: -; CDR3aa: CASSFSPDGGVHEQYF; CDR3nt: TGTGCCAGCAGCTTCTCCCCCGACGGGGGAGTCCACGAGCAGTACTTC
v_gene: TRBV19; d_gene: TRBD1; j_gene: TRBJ2-1; abundance: once; CDR3aa: CASSWGPGGHNEQFF; CDR3nt: TGTGCCAGTAGCTGGGGTCCAGGGGGCCACAATGAGCAGTTCTTC
v_gene: TRBV11-2; d_gene: -; j_gene: TRBJ1-2; abundance: few; CDR3aa: CASSLDWGGRFF; CDR3nt: TGTGCCAGCAGCTTAGATTGGGGGGGCCGTTTCTTC
v_gene: TRBV5-4; d_gene: TRBD1; j_gene: TRBJ2-3; abundance: -; CDR3aa: CASYRDRGADTQYF; CDR3nt: TGTGCCAGCTACCGGGACAGGGGGGCCGATACGCAGTATTTT
v_gene: TRBV5-1; d_gene: -; j_gene: TRBJ2-6; abundance: once; CDR3aa: CASRLAGSGANVLTF; CDR3nt: TGCGCCAGCAGACTAGCCGGCTCTGGGGCCAACGTCCTGACTTTC
v_gene: TRBV7-9; d_gene: -; j_gene: TRBJ2-3; abundance: -; CDR3aa: CASSLSQPSITDTQYF; CDR3nt: TGTGCCAGCAGCTTATCACAGCCTTCCATCACAGATACGCAGTATTTT
v_gene: TRBV12-3/TRBV12-4; d_gene: TRBD1; j_gene: TRBJ2-3; abundance: -; CDR3aa: CASRQTGARTQYF; CDR3nt: TGTGCCAGCAGACAGACAGGGGCGAGAACGCAGTATTTT
v_gene: TRBV4-1; d_gene: -; j_gene: TRBJ2-7; abundance: -; CDR3aa: CASSQDWPGSYEQYF; CDR3nt: TGCGCCAGCAGCCAAGATTGGCCGGGCTCCTACGAGCAGTACTTC
v_gene: TRBV28; d_gene: -; j_gene: TRBJ1-3; abundance: -; CDR3aa: CASSTGTSGNTIYF; CDR3nt: TGTGCCAGCAGTACCGGGACATCCGGAAACACCATATATTTT
v_gene: TRBV2; d_gene: TRBD2; j_gene: TRBJ2-1; abundance: -; CDR3aa: CASRGEREGYNEQFF; CDR3nt: TGTGCCAGCAGGGGCGAGCGGGAGGGTTACAATGAGCAGTTCTTC
v_gene: TRBV7-2; d_gene: -; j_gene: TRBJ2-3; abundance: -; CDR3aa: CASSLALGRGGADTQYF; CDR3nt: TGTGCCAGCAGCTTAGCGCTGGGCAGGGGTGGGGCAGATACGCAGTATTTT
v_gene: TRBV7-2; d_gene: -; j_gene: TRBJ2-1; abundance: -; CDR3aa: CASSFPGGGRNNEQFF; CDR3nt: TGTGCCAGCAGCTTCCCGGGGGGCGGTAGGAACAATGAGCAGTTCTTC
v_gene: TRBV9; d_gene: TRBD1; j_gene: TRBJ1-1; abundance: -; CDR3aa: CASSAPGTDPNTEAFF; CDR3nt: TGTGCCAGCAGCGCCCCCGGGACAGACCCGAACACTGAAGCTTTCTTT
v_gene: TRBV28; d_gene: -; j_gene: TRBJ2-2; abundance: -; CDR3aa: CASRGRGYRDYYTGELFF; CDR3nt: TGTGCCAGCAGGGGAAGGGGGTACCGGGACTACTACACCGGGGAGCTGTTTTTT
v_gene: TRBV6-5; d_gene: -; j_gene: TRBJ2-5; abundance: -; CDR3aa: CATMMGGSGETQYF; CDR3nt: TGTGCCACCATGATGGGGGGTTCGGGGGAGACCCAGTACTTC
v_gene: TRBV3-1/TRBV3-2; d_gene: -; j_gene: TRBJ2-3; abundance: -; CDR3aa: CASSQDGRKSTDTQYF; CDR3nt: TGTGCCAGCAGCCAAGATGGGAGGAAATCAACAGATACGCAGTATTTT
v_gene: TRBV6-5; d_gene: TRBD1; j_gene: TRBJ1-1; abundance: -; CDR3aa: CASSYSAGGLGEAFF; CDR3nt: TGTGCCAGCAGTTACTCCGCAGGGGGACTTGGAGAAGCTTTCTTT
v_gene: TRBV6-6; d_gene: TRBD1; j_gene: TRBJ2-5; abundance: -; CDR3aa: CASSQPGTGQETQYF; CDR3nt: TGTGCCAGCAGTCAACCTGGGACAGGGCAAGAGACCCAGTACTTC
v_gene: TRBV7-9; d_gene: -; j_gene: TRBJ1-3; abundance: once; CDR3aa: CASSLWFGDTIYF; CDR3nt: TGTGCCAGCAGCTTGTGGTTCGGGGACACCATATATTTT
v_gene: TRBV2; d_gene: TRBD1; j_gene: TRBJ1-4; abundance: -; CDR3aa: CASRIQGAGEKLFF; CDR3nt: TGTGCCAGCAGAATTCAGGGGGCGGGAGAAAAACTGTTTTTT
v_gene: TRBV7-2; d_gene: -; j_gene: TRBJ2-5; abundance: -; CDR3aa: CASTRQDQETQYF; CDR3nt: TGTGCCAGCACCAGACAGGACCAAGAGACCCAGTACTTC
v_gene: TRBV6-5; d_gene: -; j_gene: TRBJ2-3; abundance: -; CDR3aa: CASSYSGVDTQYF; CDR3nt: TGTGCCAGCAGTTACTCAGGAGTGGATACGCAGTATTTT
v_gene: TRBV30; d_gene: -; j_gene: TRBJ2-3; abundance: -; CDR3aa: CAWSRGLLTDTQYF; CDR3nt: TGTGCCTGGAGCCGGGGACTCCTCACAGATACGCAGTATTTT
v_gene: TRBV7-7; d_gene: TRBD2; j_gene: TRBJ2-5; abundance: -; CDR3aa: CASSSGLAGGQETQYF; CDR3nt: TGTGCTAGCAGCTCTGGACTAGCGGGAGGACAAGAGACCCAGTACTTC
v_gene: TRBV5-1; d_gene: TRBD1; j_gene: TRBJ1-1; abundance: -; CDR3aa: CASSWGDDRGNTEAFF; CDR3nt: TGCGCCAGCAGCTGGGGGGACGACAGGGGAAACACTGAAGCTTTCTTT
v_gene: TRBV18; d_gene: -; j_gene: TRBJ2-1; abundance: many; CDR3aa: CASSPSGDEQFF; CDR3nt: TGTGCCAGCTCACCTTCAGGGGATGAGCAGTTCTTC
v_gene: TRBV4-2; d_gene: -; j_gene: TRBJ1-1; abundance: -; CDR3aa: CASTLDMNTEAFF; CDR3nt: TGTGCCAGCACCCTGGACATGAACACTGAAGCTTTCTTT
v_gene: TRBV27; d_gene: -; j_gene: TRBJ1-4; abundance: -; CDR3aa: CASSPFATNEKLFF; CDR3nt: TGTGCCAGCAGTCCGTTTGCAACTAATGAAAAACTGTTTTTT
v_gene: TRBV6-4; d_gene: TRBD1; j_gene: TRBJ1-2; abundance: -; CDR3aa: CASTPGTGANYGYTF; CDR3nt: TGTGCCAGCACCCCTGGAACAGGGGCTAACTATGGCTACACCTTC
v_gene: TRBV5-1; d_gene: -; j_gene: TRBJ1-3; abundance: -; CDR3aa: CASSVLTGEGNTIYF; CDR3nt: TGCGCCAGCAGCGTGCTGACCGGGGAAGGAAACACCATATATTTT
v_gene: TRBV30; d_gene: -; j_gene: TRBJ2-7; abundance: -; CDR3aa: CAWNRGVGDYEQYF; CDR3nt: TGTGCCTGGAACCGAGGTGTCGGAGACTACGAGCAGTACTTC
v_gene: TRBV5-1; d_gene: -; j_gene: TRBJ1-4; abundance: -; CDR3aa: CASSPRTPETNEKLFF; CDR3nt: TGCGCCAGCAGCCCGCGGACACCAGAAACTAATGAAAAACTGTTTTTT
v_gene: TRBV1; d_gene: -; j_gene: TRBJ2-5; abundance: once; CDR3aa: CTSSLRRGCPQETQYF; CDR3nt: TGCACCAGCAGCCTCCGACGAGGGTGCCCCCAAGAGACCCAGTACTTC
v_gene: TRBV7-3; d_gene: -; j_gene: TRBJ1-1; abundance: -; CDR3aa: CASSRFAGVEAEAFF; CDR3nt: TGTGCCAGCAGCCGATTCGCAGGGGTGGAAGCTGAAGCTTTCTTT